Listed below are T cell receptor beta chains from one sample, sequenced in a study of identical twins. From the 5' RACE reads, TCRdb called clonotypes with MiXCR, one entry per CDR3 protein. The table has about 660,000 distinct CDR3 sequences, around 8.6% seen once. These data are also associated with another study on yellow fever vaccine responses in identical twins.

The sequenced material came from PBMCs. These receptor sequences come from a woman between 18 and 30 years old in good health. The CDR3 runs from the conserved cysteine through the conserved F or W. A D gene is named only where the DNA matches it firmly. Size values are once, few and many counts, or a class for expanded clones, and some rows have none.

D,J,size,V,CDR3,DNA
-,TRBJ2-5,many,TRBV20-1,CSARVSQGWYQETQYF,TGCAGTGCTAGAGTATCGCAAGGATGGTACCAAGAGACCCAGTACTTC
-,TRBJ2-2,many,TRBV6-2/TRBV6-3,CATSTGASGDANTGELFF,TGTGCCACCTCAACAGGGGCTAGCGGAGACGCGAACACCGGGGAGCTGTTTTTT
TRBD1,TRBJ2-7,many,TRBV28,CASSFPRDRGLKPLYEQYF,TGTGCCAGCAGTTTTCCGCGGGACAGGGGACTAAAACCTCTCTACGAGCAGTACTTC
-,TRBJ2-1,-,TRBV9,CASSVVPGRIGNEQFF,TGTGCCAGCAGCGTAGTCCCAGGGCGAATCGGCAATGAGCAGTTCTTC
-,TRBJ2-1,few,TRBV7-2,CASSLALGSGAYNEQFF,TGTGCCAGCAGCTTAGCGCTGGGGAGCGGCGCCTACAATGAGCAGTTCTTC
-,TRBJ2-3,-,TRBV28,CASKHRQASTDTQYF,TGTGCCAGCAAACATAGACAGGCTAGCACAGATACGCAGTATTTT
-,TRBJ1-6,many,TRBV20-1,CSARTVKNSPLHF,TGCAGTGCTAGGACAGTAAAGAATTCACCCCTCCACTTT
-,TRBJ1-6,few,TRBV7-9,CASSSASGAFQNSPLHF,TGTGCCAGCAGCTCAGCCTCAGGGGCTTTTCAAAATTCACCCCTCCACTTT
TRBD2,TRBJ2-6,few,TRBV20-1,CSARVLAGGLGANVLTF,TGCAGTGCTAGGGTACTAGCGGGGGGGCTTGGGGCCAACGTCCTGACTTTC
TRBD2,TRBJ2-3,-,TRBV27,CASSFGGGPDTQYF,TGTGCCAGCAGTTTCGGGGGGGGGCCAGATACGCAGTATTTT
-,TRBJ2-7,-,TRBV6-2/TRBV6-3,CASSYLDGPKEQYF,TGTGCCAGCAGTTACCTTGACGGCCCAAAGGAGCAGTACTTC
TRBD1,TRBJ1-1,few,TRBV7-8,CASSTGQGGYEDTEAFF,TGTGCCAGCAGCACGGGACAGGGCGGGTATGAAGACACTGAAGCTTTCTTT
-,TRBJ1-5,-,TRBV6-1,CASLRHLDQPQHF,TGTGCCAGCCTTCGACACCTTGATCAGCCCCAGCATTTT
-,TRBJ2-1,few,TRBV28,CASTDRRDEQFF,TGTGCCAGCACGGACAGACGGGATGAGCAGTTCTTC
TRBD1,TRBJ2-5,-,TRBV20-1,CSARGQGQETQYF,TGCAGTGCTAGAGGACAGGGGCAGGAGACCCAGTACTTC
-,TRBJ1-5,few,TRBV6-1,CASNGPTGDQPQHF,TGTGCCAGCAATGGGCCGACGGGGGATCAGCCCCAGCATTTT
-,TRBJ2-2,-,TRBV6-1,CASSEARSPGELFF,TGTGCCAGCAGTGAAGCGCGGAGCCCCGGGGAGCTGTTTTTT
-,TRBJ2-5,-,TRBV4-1,CASSHPRSGGPETQYF,TGCGCCAGCAGCCACCCTCGAAGTGGCGGGCCAGAGACCCAGTACTTC
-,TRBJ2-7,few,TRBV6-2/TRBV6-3,CASSPGPRETVEQYF,TGTGCCAGCAGCCCGGGACCGCGTGAGACGGTGGAGCAGTACTTC
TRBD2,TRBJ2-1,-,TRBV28,CASSLDLAGAGDEQFF,TGTGCCAGCAGTTTAGACCTAGCGGGAGCTGGCGATGAGCAGTTCTTC
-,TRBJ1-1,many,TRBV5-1,CASSWDNTLMNTEAFF,TGCGCCAGCAGCTGGGACAACACCCTAATGAACACTGAAGCTTTCTTT
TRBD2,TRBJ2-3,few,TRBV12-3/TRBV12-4,CASSPRLAGSWTDTQYF,TGTGCCAGCAGTCCTCGGCTAGCGGGGAGTTGGACAGATACGCAGTATTTT
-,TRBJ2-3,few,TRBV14,CASSQVVKAHAQYF,TGTGCCAGCAGCCAAGTAGTAAAAGCACACGCGCAGTATTTT
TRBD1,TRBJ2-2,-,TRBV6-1,CASSEARDRLFF,TGTGCCAGCAGTGAAGCGAGGGACAGGCTGTTTTTT
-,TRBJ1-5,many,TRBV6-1,CASKRQDSNQPQHF,TGTGCCAGCAAGAGGCAGGATAGCAATCAGCCCCAGCATTTT
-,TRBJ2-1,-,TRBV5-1,CASSDSPQLGNEQFF,TGCGCCAGCTCGGACTCTCCTCAGCTCGGCAATGAGCAGTTCTTC
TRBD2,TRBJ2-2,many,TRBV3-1,CASSQRSGFTGELFF,TGTGCCAGCAGCCAGCGTAGCGGGTTTACCGGGGAGCTGTTTTTT
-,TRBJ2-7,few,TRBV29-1,CSVAASHAYEQYF,TGCAGCGTTGCGGCTTCTCATGCTTACGAGCAGTACTTC
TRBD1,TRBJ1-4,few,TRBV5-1,CASSVTGRLPPNEKLFF,TGCGCCAGCAGCGTGACAGGGAGGCTCCCTCCTAATGAAAAACTGTTTTTT
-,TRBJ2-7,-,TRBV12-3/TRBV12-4,CASSSFLTYEQYF,TGTGCCAGCAGTTCCTTCCTCACCTACGAGCAGTACTTC
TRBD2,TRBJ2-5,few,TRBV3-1,CASSQRLAGMETQYF,TGTGCCAGCAGCCAGAGACTAGCGGGGATGGAGACCCAGTACTTC
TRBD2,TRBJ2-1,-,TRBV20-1,CSAPHAGTSGSGEQFF,TGCAGTGCTCCGCACGCCGGGACTAGCGGGAGTGGTGAGCAGTTCTTC
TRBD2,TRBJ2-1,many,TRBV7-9,CASSLGGRTEQFF,TGTGCCAGCAGCTTAGGCGGGAGGACTGAGCAGTTCTTC
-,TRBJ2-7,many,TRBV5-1,CASRESYEQYF,TGCGCCAGCAGAGAAAGTTACGAGCAGTACTTC
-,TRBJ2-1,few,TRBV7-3,CASSLSFLDEQFF,TGTGCCAGCAGCTTAAGTTTCTTGGATGAGCAGTTCTTC
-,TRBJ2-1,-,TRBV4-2,CASSQDRRFSGGDEQFF,TGTGCCAGCAGCCAAGATCGACGGTTTTCAGGGGGGGATGAGCAGTTCTTC
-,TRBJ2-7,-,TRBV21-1,CASSPDAPEGGVCLSREQYF,TGTGCCAGCAGCCCGGACGCACCGGAAGGGGGGGTTTGCTTGTCCCGCGAGCAGTACTTC
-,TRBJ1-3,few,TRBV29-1,CSVDSANTIYF,TGCAGCGTTGACAGCGCAAACACCATATATTTT
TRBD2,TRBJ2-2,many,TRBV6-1,CASSKRGTTGELFF,TGTGCCAGCAGTAAGCGGGGGACCACCGGGGAGCTGTTTTTT
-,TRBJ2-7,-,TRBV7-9,CASSFAPTRTYEQYF,TGTGCCAGCAGCTTTGCCCCCACCCGGACCTACGAGCAGTACTTC
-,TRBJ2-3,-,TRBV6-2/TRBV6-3,CASSYYPARTDTQYF,TGTGCCAGCAGTTACTACCCCGCGAGAACAGATACGCAGTATTTT
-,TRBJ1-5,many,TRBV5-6,CASSSRGPYQPQHF,TGTGCCAGCAGCTCCCGTGGTCCCTATCAGCCCCAGCATTTT
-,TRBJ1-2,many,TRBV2,CASREWANYGYTF,TGTGCCAGCAGGGAATGGGCTAACTATGGCTACACCTTC
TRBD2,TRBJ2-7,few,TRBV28,CASSLGLGLVFHEQYF,TGTGCCAGCAGTTTAGGCCTGGGACTAGTGTTTCACGAGCAGTACTTC
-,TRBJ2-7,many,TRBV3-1,CASSQDPGAEALSYEQYF,TGTGCCAGCAGCCAAGATCCGGGAGCGGAGGCGCTATCCTACGAGCAGTACTTC
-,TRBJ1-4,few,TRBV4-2,CASSQDRNRGVNEKLFF,TGTGCCAGCAGCCAAGATCGGAATAGGGGCGTTAATGAAAAACTGTTTTTT
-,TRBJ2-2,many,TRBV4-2,CASSQEPTGTRTGELFF,TGTGCCAGCAGCCAAGAACCCACCGGGACCAGGACCGGGGAGCTGTTTTTT
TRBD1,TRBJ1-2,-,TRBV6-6,CASLETGVRGYTF,TGTGCCAGCCTTGAAACAGGGGTACGTGGCTACACCTTC
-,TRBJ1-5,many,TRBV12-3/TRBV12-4,CASSLYGAGQSNQPQHF,TGTGCCAGCAGTTTATACGGTGCCGGGCAGAGCAATCAGCCCCAGCATTTT
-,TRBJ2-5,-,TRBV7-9,CASSFGGAVQETQYF,TGTGCCAGCAGCTTTGGCGGGGCGGTCCAAGAGACCCAGTACTTC
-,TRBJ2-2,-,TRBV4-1,CASSQGGRVAGELFF,TGCGCCAGCAGCCAAGGGGGCAGGGTAGCCGGGGAGCTGTTTTTT